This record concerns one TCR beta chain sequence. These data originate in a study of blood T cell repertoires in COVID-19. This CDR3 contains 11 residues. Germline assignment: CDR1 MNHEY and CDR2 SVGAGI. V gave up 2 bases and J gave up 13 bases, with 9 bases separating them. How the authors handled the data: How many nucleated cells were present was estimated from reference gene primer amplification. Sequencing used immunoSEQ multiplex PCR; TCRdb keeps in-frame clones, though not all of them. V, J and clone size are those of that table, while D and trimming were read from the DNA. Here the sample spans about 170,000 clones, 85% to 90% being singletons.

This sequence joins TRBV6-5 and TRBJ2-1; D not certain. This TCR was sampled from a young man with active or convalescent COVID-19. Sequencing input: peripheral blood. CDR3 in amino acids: CASSYGPTQFF. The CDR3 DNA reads TGTGCCAGCAGTTACGGGCCTACACAGTTCTTC.